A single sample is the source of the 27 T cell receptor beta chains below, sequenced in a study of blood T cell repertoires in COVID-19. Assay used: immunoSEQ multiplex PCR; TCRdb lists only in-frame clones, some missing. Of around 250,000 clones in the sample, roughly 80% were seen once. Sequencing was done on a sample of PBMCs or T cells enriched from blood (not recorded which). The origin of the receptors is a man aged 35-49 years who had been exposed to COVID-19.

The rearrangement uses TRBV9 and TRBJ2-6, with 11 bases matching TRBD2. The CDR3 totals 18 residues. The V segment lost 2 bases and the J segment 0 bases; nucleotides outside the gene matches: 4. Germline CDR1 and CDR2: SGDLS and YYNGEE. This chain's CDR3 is CASSVRLAGHSGANVLTF. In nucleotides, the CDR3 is TGTGCCAGCAGCGTCCGACTAGCGGGACACTCTGGGGCCAACGTCCTGACTTTC.

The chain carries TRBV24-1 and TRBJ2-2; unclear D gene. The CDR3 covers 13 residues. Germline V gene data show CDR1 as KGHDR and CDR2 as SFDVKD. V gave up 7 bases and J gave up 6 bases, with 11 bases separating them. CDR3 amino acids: CATSALGSGELFF. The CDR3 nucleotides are TGTGCCACCAGCGCCCTCGGGTCCGGGGAGCTGTTTTTT.

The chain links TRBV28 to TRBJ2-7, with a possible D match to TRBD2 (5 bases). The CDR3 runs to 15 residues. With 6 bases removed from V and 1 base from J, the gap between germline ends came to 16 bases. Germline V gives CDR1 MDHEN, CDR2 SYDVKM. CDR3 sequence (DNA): TGTGCCAGCAGCACGGACGCCTCGGGGTCCTACGAGCAGTACTTC. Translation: CASSTDASGSYEQYF.

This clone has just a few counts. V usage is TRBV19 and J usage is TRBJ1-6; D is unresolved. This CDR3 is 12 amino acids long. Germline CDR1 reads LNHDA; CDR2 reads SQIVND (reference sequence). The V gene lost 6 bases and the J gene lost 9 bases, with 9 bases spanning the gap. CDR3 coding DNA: TGTGCCAGTAGCTGGGAGGGTTCACCCCTCCACTTT. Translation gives CASSWEGSPLHF.

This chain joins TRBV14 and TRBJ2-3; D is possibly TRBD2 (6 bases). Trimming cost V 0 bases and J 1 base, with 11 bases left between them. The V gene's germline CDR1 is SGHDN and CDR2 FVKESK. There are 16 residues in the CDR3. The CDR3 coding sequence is TGTGCCAGCAGCCAAGATGCGGGAATCGGCACAGATACGCAGTATTTT. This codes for CASSQDAGIGTDTQYF.

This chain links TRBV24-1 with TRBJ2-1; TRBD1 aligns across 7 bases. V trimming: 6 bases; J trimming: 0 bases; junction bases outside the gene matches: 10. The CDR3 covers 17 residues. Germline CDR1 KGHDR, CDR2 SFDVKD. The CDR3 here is CATSPVGGGGSYNEQFF. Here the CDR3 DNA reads TGTGCCACCAGTCCCGTAGGGGGCGGTGGCTCCTACAATGAGCAGTTCTTC.

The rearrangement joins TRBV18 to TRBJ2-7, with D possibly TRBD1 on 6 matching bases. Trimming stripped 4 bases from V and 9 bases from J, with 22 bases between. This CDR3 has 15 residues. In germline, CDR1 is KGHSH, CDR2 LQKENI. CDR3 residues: CASSQLQDRSTAQYF. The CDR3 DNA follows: TGTGCCAGCTCACAACTACAGGACAGATCTACGGCGCAGTACTTC.

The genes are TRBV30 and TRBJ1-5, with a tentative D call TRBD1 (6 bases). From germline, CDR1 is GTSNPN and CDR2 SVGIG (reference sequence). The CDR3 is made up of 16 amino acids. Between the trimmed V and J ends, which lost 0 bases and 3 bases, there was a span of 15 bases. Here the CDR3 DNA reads TGTGCCTGGAGTGTACAGGGCGTTTTTTTCAATCAGCCCCAGCATTTT. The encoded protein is CAWSVQGVFFNQPQHF.

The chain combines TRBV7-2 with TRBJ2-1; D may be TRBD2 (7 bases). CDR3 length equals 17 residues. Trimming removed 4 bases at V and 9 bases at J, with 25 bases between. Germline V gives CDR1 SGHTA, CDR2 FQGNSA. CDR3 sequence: CASSYVGGPLGGSEQFF. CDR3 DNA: TGTGCCAGCAGCTACGTGGGAGGGCCGTTAGGGGGTTCTGAGCAGTTCTTC.

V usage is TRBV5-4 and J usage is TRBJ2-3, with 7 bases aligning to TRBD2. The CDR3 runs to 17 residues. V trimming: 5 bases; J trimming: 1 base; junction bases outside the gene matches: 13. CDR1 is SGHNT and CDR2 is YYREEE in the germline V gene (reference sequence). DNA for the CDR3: TGTGCCAGCAGTCCCAGCTTGAGGGAGGGTGGCACAGATACGCAGTATTTT. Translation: CASSPSLREGGTDTQYF. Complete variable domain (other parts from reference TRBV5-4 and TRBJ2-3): ETGVTQSPTHLIKTRGQQVTLRCSSQSGHNTVSWYQQALGQGPQFIFQYYREEENGRGNFPPRFSGLQFPNYSSELNVNALELDDSALYLCASSPSLREGGTDTQYFGPGTRLTVL.

This CDR3 is CASSQVSNTIYF. In DNA, the CDR3 is TGTGCCAGCAGCCAAGTGTCGAACACCATATATTTT. This chain uses TRBV14 with TRBJ1-3; D gene uncertain. The V gene lost 1 base and the J gene lost 7 bases, with 5 bases spanning the gap. Germline CDR1 SGHDN, CDR2 FVKESK. CDR3 length: 12 amino acids.

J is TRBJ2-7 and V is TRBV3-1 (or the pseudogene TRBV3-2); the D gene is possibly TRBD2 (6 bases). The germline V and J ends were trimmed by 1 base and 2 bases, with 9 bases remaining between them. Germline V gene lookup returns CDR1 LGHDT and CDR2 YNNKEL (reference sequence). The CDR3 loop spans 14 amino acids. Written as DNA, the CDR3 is TGTGCCAGCAGCCAAGCCGGGACTCCCTACGAGCAGTACTTC. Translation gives CASSQAGTPYEQYF.

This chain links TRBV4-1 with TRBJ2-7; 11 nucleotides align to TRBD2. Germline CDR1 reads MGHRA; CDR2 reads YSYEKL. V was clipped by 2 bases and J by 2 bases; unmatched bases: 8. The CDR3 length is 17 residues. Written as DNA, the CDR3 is TGCGCCAGCAGCCAACGGGTAGCGGGAGGGTTCCCCTACGAGCAGTACTTC. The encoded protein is CASSQRVAGGFPYEQYF.

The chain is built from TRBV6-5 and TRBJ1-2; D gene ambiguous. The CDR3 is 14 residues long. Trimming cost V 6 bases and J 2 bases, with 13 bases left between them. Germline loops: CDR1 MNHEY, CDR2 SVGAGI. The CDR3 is CASSQDAGNYGYTF. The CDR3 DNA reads TGTGCCAGCAGCCAGGACGCGGGGAACTATGGCTACACCTTC.

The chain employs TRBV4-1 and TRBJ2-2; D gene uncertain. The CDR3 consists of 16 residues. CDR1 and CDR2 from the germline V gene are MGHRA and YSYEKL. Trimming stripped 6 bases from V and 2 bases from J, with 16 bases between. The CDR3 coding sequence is TGCGCCAGCAGTCCAATACAGATACCAAACACCGGGGAGCTGTTTTTT. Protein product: CASSPIQIPNTGELFF.

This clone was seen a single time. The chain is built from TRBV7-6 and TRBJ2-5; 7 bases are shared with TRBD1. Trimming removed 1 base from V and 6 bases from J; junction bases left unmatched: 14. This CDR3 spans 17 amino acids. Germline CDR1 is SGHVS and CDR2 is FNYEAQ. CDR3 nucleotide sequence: TGTGCCAGCAGCTTAGGAGCAGGGGGATTGTCGGTGAAGACCCAGTACTTC. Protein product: CASSLGAGGLSVKTQYF.

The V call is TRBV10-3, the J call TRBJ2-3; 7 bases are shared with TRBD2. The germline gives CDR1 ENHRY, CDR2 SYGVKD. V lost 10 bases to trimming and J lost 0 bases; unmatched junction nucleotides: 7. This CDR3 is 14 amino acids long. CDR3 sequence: CATHWGGSTDTQYF. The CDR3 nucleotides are TGTGCCACTCACTGGGGGGGAAGCACAGATACGCAGTATTTT.

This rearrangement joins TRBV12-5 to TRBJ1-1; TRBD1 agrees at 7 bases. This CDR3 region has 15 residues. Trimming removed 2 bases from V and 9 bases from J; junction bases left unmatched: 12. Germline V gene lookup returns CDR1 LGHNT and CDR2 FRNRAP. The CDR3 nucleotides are TGTGCTAGTGGTTTGACCTTATCAGGGGGGACCCAAGCTTTCTTT. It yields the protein CASGLTLSGGTQAFF.

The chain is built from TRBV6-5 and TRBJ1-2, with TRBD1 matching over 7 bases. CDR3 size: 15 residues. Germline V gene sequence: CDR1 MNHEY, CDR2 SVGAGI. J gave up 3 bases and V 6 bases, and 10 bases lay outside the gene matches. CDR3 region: CASRAEGARDYGYTF. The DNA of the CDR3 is TGTGCCAGCAGAGCCGAGGGGGCACGGGACTATGGCTACACCTTC.

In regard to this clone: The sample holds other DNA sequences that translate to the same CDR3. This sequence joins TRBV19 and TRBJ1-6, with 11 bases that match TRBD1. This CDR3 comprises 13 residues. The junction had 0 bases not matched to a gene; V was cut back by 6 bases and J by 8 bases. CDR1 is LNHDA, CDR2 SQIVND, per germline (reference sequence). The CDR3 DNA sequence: TGTGCCAGTAGGGGACAGGGGGATTCACCCCTCCACTTT. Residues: CASRGQGDSPLHF.

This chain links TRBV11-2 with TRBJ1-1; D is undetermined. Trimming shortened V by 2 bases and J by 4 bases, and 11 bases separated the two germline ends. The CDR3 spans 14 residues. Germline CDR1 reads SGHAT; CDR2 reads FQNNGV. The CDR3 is CASSLLDISTEAFF. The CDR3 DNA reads TGTGCCAGCAGCTTATTAGACATCAGCACTGAAGCTTTCTTT.

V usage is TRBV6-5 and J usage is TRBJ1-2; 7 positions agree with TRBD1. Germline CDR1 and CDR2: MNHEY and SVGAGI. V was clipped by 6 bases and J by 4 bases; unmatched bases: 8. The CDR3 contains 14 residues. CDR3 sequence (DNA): TGTGCCAGCAGAACAGGGGTTGAAGGCTATGGCTACACCTTC. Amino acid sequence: CASRTGVEGYGYTF.

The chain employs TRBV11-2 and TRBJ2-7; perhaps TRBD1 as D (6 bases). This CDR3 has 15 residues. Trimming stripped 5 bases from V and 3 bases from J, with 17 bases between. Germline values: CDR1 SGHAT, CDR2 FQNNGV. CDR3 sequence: CASSLTSTGSYEQYF. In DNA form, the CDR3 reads TGTGCCAGCAGCCTTACATCGACAGGTAGCTACGAGCAGTACTTC. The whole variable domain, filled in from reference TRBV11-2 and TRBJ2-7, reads EAGVAQSPRYKIIEKRQSVAFWCNPISGHATLYWYQQILGQGPKLLIQFQNNGVVDDSQLPKDRFSAERLKGVDSTLKIQPAKLEDSAVYLCASSLTSTGSYEQYFGPGTRLTVT.

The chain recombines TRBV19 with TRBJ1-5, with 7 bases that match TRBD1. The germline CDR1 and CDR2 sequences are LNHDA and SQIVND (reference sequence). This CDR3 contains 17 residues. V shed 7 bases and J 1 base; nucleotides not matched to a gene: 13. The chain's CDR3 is CASNPGQRGRSNQPQHF. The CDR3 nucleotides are TGTGCCAGTAATCCGGGACAGCGTGGACGGAGCAATCAGCCCCAGCATTTT.

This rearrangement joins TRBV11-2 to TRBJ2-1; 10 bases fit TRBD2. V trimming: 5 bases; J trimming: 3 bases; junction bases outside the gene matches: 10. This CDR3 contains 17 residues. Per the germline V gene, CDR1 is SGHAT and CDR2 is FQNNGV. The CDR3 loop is CASSPRVGLADYNEQFF. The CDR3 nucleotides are TGTGCCAGCAGCCCCCGGGTCGGACTAGCGGACTACAATGAGCAGTTCTTC.

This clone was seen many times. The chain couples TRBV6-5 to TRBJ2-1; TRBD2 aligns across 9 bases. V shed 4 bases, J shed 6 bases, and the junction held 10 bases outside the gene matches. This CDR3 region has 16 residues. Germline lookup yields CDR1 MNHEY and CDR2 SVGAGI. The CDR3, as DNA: TGTGCCAGCAGTTCCCCTAGCGGGGCGAGGAGCAATGAGCAGTTCTTC. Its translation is CASSSPSGARSNEQFF.

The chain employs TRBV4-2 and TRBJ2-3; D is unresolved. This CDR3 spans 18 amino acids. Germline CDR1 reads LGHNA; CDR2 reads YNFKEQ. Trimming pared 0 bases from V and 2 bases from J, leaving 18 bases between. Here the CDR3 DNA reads TGTGCCAGCAGCCAAGAGGGTCGTCTCCGCGGAACCACAGATACGCAGTATTTT. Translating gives CASSQEGRLRGTTDTQYF.